Below are 15 T cell receptor beta chains sequenced from a single sample in a study of monozygotic twins with cystic fibrosis. Assay: immunoSEQ multiplex PCR; the TCRdb copy retains only in-frame clones and omits some. This sample has about 32,000 clones, with 80% to 95% found just once. The sequenced sample was blood. The source is a girl aged 2-10 years with cystic fibrosis.

V usage is TRBV4-1 and J usage is TRBJ2-3; D is undetermined. The germline CDR1 and CDR2 sequences are MGHRA and YSYEKL. V lost 0 bases to trimming and J lost 2 bases, with 6 bases between them. The CDR3 is 14 residues long. This CDR3 reads CASSQDHYTDTQYF. In DNA form, the CDR3 reads TGCGCCAGCAGCCAAGATCATTACACAGATACGCAGTATTTT.

The chain joins TRBV20-1 to TRBJ2-2; D is unresolved. CDR3 length: 10 residues. V was shortened by 6 bases and J by 7 bases, with 6 bases between the two germline ends. CDR1 and CDR2 (germline): DFQATT, SNEGSKA (reference sequence). CDR3 region: CSARFGELFF. The CDR3, as DNA: TGCAGTGCCAGGTTCGGGGAGCTGTTTTTT.

The chain links TRBV7-9 to TRBJ2-3; no definite D call. This CDR3 comprises 12 residues. V was cut by 3 bases and J by 1 base, with 2 bases left in between. The germline gives CDR1 SEHNR, CDR2 FQNEAQ (reference sequence). The CDR3 coding sequence is TGTGCCAGCAGCTTCGGCACAGATACGCAGTATTTT. It codes for CASSFGTDTQYF.

This rearrangement joins TRBV29-1 to TRBJ1-2, with TRBD1 as a possible D gene (5 bases). CDR1 and CDR2 from the germline V gene are SQVTM and ANQGSEA. This CDR3 is 14 amino acids long. Trimming cost V 3 bases and J 6 bases, with 17 bases left between them. DNA for the CDR3: TGCAGCGTTGAGCAAATCTTAGGGACGGATGGCTACACCTTC. Translated, it gives CSVEQILGTDGYTF.

The CDR3 protein is CASSPKDIRYF. In nucleotides, the CDR3 is TGTGCCAGCAGCCCCAAGGACATTAGGTACTTC. The chain employs TRBV7-9 and TRBJ2-4; D is perhaps TRBD1 (5 bases). The V and J ends lost 5 bases and 15 bases respectively, with 14 bases between them. This CDR3 contains 11 residues. Germline V gene data show CDR1 as SEHNR and CDR2 as FQNEAQ (reference sequence).

V gene TRBV28 combines with J gene TRBJ2-3; perhaps TRBD2 as D (6 bases). V was pared by 7 bases and J by 1 base, with 18 bases between. Germline values: CDR1 MDHEN, CDR2 SYDVKM. The CDR3 is 16 amino acids. The CDR3 nucleotides read TGTGCCAGCATCTCGGGACTCCGGGCGGGCACAGATACGCAGTATTTT. Translated: CASISGLRAGTDTQYF.

V and J are TRBV7-2 and TRBJ1-1; 9 nucleotides line up with TRBD1. This CDR3 spans 14 amino acids. CDR1 SGHTA and CDR2 FQGNSA come from the germline V gene. The ends lost 5 bases at V and 4 bases at J; junction bases unmatched: 5. CDR3 region: CASSIQGARTEAFF. The CDR3 bases are TGTGCCAGCAGCATACAGGGGGCGCGCACTGAAGCTTTCTTT.

The chain combines TRBV14 with TRBJ2-3; D may match TRBD1 or TRBD2 (5 bases each). Trimming stripped 0 bases from V and 2 bases from J, with 15 bases between. Germline CDR1 reads SGHDN; CDR2 reads FVKESK. This CDR3 region has 17 residues. The CDR3 reads CASSQDELVGTTDTQYF. CDR3 DNA: TGTGCCAGCAGCCAAGACGAATTAGTGGGGACCACAGATACGCAGTATTTT.

This sequence joins TRBV5-4 and TRBJ2-7; TRBD1 agrees at 11 bases. This CDR3 comprises 15 residues. After removal of 4 bases from V and 2 bases from J, the junction contained 5 bases not matched to a gene. Germline V CDR1 and CDR2: SGHNT, YYREEE (reference sequence). CDR3 residues: CASSTGQGAPYEQYF. The CDR3 nucleotides are TGTGCCAGCAGCACCGGACAGGGGGCCCCCTACGAGCAGTACTTC.

V usage is TRBV28 and J usage is TRBJ2-5; D may match TRBD1 or TRBD2 (5 bases each). The germline V and J ends were trimmed by 2 bases and 3 bases, with 16 bases remaining between them. The CDR3 is made up of 16 amino acids. CDR1 and CDR2 from the germline V gene are MDHEN and SYDVKM. CDR3 sequence: CASSLTSGAVEETQYF. The DNA of the CDR3 is TGTGCCAGCAGTTTAACCTCCGGGGCCGTAGAAGAGACCCAGTACTTC.

This chain connects TRBV7-2 to TRBJ2-7, with TRBD2 as a possible D gene (6 bases). Germline V lookup: CDR1 SGHTA, CDR2 FQGNSA. The CDR3 covers 18 residues. The V end was cut by 3 bases, the J end by 2 bases, with 23 bases between. The CDR3 DNA follows: TGTGCCAGCAGCTTCCTCCCCGGGACCGAAAGGGAGGCCTACGAGCAGTACTTC. The encoded protein is CASSFLPGTEREAYEQYF. The full variable domain, rest sourced from reference TRBV7-2 and TRBJ2-7, is GAGVSQSPSNKVTEKGKDVELRCDPISGHTALYWYRQSLGQGLEFLIYFQGNSAPDKSGLPSDRFSAERTGGSVSTLTIQRTQQEDSAVYLCASSFLPGTEREAYEQYFGPGTRLTVT.

The chain couples TRBV5-1 to TRBJ1-2; 9 nucleotides agree with TRBD1. This CDR3 comprises 15 residues. The V gene end was trimmed by 4 bases and the J gene end by 3 bases; junction bases not matched to a gene: 7. Per the germline V gene, CDR1 is SGHRS and CDR2 is YFSETQ. CDR3 loop: CASSIGQGKDYGYTF. The DNA for the CDR3 is TGCGCCAGCAGCATCGGACAGGGGAAGGACTATGGCTACACCTTC.

The J gene is TRBJ2-1, the V gene TRBV4-3; 14 bases fit TRBD2. Germline lookup yields CDR1 LGHNA and CDR2 YSLEER. The CDR3 is 15 amino acids. The J segment lost 8 bases and the V segment lost 3 bases, leaving 3 bases of the junction unmatched. The CDR3 DNA reads TGCGCCAGCAGCCAGGGACTAGCGGGAGACGATGAGCAGTTCTTC. It encodes CASSQGLAGDDEQFF.

Only one count was recorded for this clone. The chain recombines TRBV6-5 with TRBJ1-1, with D possibly being TRBD1 (6 bases). Trimming removed 4 bases from V and 1 base from J, with 10 bases in between. The CDR3 contains 14 residues. The germline gives CDR1 MNHEY, CDR2 SVGAGI. The CDR3, as DNA: TGTGCCAGCAGTTTGGGGGCTGGGAACACTGAAGCTTTCTTT. It specifies CASSLGAGNTEAFF.

V gene TRBV29-1 combines with J gene TRBJ1-4; 8 nucleotides match TRBD1. Germline CDR1 reads SQVTM; CDR2 reads ANQGSEA. This CDR3 has 12 residues. With V trimmed by 6 bases and J by 5 bases, 2 bases remained unmatched. In DNA form, the CDR3 reads TGCAGCGTGGGACAGGAGAATGAAAAACTGTTTTTT. Its translation is CSVGQENEKLFF.